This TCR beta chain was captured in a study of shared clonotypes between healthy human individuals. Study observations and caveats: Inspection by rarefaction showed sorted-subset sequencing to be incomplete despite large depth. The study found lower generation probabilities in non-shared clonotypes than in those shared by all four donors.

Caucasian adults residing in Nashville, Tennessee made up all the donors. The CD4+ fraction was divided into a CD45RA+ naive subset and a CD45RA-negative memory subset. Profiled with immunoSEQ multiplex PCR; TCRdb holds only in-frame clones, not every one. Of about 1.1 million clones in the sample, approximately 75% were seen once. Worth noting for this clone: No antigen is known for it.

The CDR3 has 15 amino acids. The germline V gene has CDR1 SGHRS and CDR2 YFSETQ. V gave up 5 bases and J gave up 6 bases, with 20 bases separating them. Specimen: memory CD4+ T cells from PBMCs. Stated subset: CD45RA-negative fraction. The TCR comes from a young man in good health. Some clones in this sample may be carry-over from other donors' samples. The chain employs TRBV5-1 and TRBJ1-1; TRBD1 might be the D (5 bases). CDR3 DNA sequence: TGCGCCAGCAGTCTCTGGGGGAAAGGCAGCGCTGAAGCTTTCTTT. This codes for CASSLWGKGSAEAFF.